This T cell receptor (beta chain) originates from a study of T cell changes during pregnancy in multiple sclerosis. The assay was immunoSEQ multiplex PCR, and TCRdb's table has in-frame clones only and misses some. This table has about 93,000 clones, approximately 92% appearing once. Germline V CDR1 and CDR2: MNHNY, SVGAGI (reference sequence). V was pared by 6 bases and J by 4 bases, with 5 bases of the junction left unmatched. The CDR3 has 13 amino acids. This TCR came from a female donor with multiple sclerosis, enrolled in a pregnancy study. The chain employs TRBV6-6 and TRBJ1-2, with 7 bases lining up with TRBD1. The input for sequencing was peripheral blood, taken after pregnancy. Written as DNA, the CDR3 is TGTGCCAGCAGACCCACAGGGGTCTATGGCTACACCTTC. This encodes CASRPTGVYGYTF.